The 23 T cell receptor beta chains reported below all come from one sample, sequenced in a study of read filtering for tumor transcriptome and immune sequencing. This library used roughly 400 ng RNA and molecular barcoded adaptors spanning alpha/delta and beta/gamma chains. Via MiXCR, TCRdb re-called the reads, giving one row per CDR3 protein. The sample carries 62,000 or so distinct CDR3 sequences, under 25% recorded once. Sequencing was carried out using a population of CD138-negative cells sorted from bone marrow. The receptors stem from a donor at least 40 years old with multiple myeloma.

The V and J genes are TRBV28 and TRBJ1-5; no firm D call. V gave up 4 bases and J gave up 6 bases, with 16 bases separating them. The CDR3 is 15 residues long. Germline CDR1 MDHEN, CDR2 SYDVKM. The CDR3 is CASSWGTRDAQPQHF. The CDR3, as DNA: TGTGCCAGCAGTTGGGGAACCCGAGACGCTCAGCCCCAGCATTTT.

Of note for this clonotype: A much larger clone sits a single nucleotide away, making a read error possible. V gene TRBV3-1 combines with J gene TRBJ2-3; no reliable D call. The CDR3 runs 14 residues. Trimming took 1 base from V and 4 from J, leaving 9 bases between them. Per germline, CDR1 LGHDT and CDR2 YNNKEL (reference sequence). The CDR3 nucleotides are TGTGCCAGCAGCCAAGCCCAGGAACCAGATACGCAGTATTTT. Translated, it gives CASSQAQEPDTQYF.

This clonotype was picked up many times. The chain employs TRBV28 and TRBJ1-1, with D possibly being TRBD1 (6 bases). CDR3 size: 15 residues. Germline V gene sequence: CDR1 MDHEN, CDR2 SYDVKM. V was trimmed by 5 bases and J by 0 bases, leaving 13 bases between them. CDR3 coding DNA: TGTGCCAGCAGTGTCACAGGGTTCATGAACACTGAAGCTTTCTTT. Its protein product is CASSVTGFMNTEAFF.

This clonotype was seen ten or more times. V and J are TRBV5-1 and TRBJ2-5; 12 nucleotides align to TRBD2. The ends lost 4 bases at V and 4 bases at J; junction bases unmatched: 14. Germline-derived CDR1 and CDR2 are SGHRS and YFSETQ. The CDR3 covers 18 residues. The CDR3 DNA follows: TGCGCCAGCAGCCAGCCTTCCGGACTAGCGGGGACATTAGAGACCCAGTACTTC. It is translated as CASSQPSGLAGTLETQYF.

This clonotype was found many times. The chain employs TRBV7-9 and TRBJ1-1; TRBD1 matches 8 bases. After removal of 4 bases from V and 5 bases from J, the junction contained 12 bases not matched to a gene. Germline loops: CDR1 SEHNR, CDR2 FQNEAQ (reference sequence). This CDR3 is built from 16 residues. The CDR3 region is CASSSSRQGRWTEAFF. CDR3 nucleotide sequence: TGTGCCAGCAGCTCGAGCAGACAGGGGCGGTGGACTGAAGCTTTCTTT.

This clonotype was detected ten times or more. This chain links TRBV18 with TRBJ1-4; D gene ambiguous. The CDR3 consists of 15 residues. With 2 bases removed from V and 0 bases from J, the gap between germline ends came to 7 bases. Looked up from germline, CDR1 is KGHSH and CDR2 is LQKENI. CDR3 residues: CASSPIQSTNEKLFF. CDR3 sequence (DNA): TGTGCCAGCTCACCAATCCAGTCAACTAATGAAAAACTGTTTTTT.

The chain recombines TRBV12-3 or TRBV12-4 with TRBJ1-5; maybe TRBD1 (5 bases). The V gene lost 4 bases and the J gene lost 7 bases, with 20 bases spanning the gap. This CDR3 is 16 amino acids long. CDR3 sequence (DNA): TGTGCCAGCAGTTCGGGACTTCGGACTTTGGGGCAGCCCCAGCATTTT. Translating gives CASSSGLRTLGQPQHF.

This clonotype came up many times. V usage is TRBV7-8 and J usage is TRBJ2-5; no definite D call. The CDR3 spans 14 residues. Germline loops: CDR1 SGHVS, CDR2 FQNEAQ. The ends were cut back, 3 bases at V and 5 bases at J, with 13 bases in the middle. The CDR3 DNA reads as TGTGCCAGCAGCTTTTCCAGTATGGGGGAGACCCAGTACTTC. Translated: CASSFSSMGETQYF.

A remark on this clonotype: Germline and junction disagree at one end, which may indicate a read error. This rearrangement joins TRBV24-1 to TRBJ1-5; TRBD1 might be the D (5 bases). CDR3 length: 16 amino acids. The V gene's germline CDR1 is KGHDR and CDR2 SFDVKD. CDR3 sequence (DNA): TGTCCCACCAGTGAAGGTGGTCAGGGAAGGAGTCAGCCCCAGCATTTT. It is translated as CPTSEGGQGRSQPQHF.

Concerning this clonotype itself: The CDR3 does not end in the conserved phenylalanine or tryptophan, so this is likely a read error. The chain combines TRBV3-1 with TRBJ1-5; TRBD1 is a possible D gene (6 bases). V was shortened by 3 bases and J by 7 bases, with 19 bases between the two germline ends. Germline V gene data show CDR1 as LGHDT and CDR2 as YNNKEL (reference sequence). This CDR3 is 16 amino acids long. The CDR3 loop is CASSHITGLGRQPQHS. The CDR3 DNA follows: TGTGCCAGCAGCCACATAACAGGGTTGGGCAGACAGCCCCAGCATTCT.

In DNA form, the CDR3 reads TGTGCCAGCAGTCGGGACGAAAGGACCCAGTACTTC. Its protein product is CASSRDERTQYF. The chain couples TRBV5-4 to TRBJ2-5, with D perhaps given as TRBD1 or TRBD2 (5 bases each). This CDR3 has 12 amino acids. The germline V gene has CDR1 SGHNT and CDR2 YYREEE (reference sequence). V lost 5 bases and J lost 7, with 12 bases in between. Combining the CDR3 with reference TRBV5-4 and TRBJ2-5 gives the whole variable domain ETGVTQSPTHLIKTRGQQVTLRCSSQSGHNTVSWYQQALGQGPQFIFQYYREEENGRGNFPPRFSGLQFPNYSSELNVNALELDDSALYLCASSRDERTQYFGPGTRLLVL.

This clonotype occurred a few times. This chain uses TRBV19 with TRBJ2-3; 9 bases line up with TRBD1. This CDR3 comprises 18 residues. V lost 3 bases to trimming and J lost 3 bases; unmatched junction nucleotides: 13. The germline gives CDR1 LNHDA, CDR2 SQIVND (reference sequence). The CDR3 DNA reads TGTGCCAGTAGTATCCCCAGAGGGGGACAGGGCACTACAGATACGCAGTATTTT. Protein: CASSIPRGGQGTTDTQYF.

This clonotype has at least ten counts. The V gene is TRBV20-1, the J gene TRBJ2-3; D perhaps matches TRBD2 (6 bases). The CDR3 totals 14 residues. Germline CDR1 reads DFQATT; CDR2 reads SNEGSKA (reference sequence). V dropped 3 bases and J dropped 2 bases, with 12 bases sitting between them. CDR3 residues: CSARGLAYTDTQYF. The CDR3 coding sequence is TGCAGTGCTAGGGGGCTAGCGTACACAGATACGCAGTATTTT.

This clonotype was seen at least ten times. The CDR3, as DNA: TGCAGTGCTAGAGATCAGATCACAGATACGCAGTATTTT. It yields the protein CSARDQITDTQYF. The chain couples TRBV20-1 to TRBJ2-3; D uncertain. This CDR3 is 13 amino acids long. Germline CDR1 is DFQATT and CDR2 is SNEGSKA (reference sequence). Trimming took 0 bases from V and 2 from J, leaving 6 bases between them.

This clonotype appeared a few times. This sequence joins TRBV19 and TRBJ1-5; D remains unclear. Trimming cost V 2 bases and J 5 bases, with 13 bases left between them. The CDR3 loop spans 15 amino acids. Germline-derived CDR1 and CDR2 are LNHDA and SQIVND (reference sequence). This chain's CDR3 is CASSIRSGNDQPQHF. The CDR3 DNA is TGTGCCAGTAGTATACGTTCGGGCAATGATCAGCCCCAGCATTTT.

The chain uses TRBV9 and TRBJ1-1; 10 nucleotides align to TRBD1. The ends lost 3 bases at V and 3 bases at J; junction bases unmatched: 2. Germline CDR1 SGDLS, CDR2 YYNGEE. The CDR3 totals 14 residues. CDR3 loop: CASSGQGADTEAFF. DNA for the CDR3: TGTGCCAGCAGCGGACAGGGGGCGGACACTGAAGCTTTCTTT.

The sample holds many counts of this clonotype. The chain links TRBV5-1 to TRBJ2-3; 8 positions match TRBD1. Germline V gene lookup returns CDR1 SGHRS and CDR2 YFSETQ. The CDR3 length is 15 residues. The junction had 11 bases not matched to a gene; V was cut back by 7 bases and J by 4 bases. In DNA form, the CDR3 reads TGCGCCAGCCAACTCCAGGACAGGGTTCCAGATACGCAGTATTTT. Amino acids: CASQLQDRVPDTQYF.

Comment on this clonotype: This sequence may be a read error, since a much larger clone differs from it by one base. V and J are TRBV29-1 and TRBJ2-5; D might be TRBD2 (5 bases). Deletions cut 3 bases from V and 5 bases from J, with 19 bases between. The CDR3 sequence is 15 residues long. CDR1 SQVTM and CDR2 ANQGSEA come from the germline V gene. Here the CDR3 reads CSVEAGSTAWETQYF. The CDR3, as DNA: TGCAGCGTTGAGGCGGGCAGCACCGCCTGGGAGACCCAGTACTTC.

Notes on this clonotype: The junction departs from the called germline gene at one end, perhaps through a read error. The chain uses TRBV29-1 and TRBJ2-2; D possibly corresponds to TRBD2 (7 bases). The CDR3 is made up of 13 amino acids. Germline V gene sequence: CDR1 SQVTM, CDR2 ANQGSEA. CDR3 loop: CSVDVSNTGGLFF. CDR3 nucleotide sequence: TGCAGCGTTGATGTATCTAACACCGGGGGGCTGTTTTTC.

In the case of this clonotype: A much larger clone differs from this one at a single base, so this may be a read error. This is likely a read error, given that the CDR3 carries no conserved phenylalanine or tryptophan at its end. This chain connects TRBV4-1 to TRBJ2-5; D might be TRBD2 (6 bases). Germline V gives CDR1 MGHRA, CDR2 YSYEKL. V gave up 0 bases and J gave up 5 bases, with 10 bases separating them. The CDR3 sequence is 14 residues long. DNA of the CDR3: TGCGCCAGCAGCCAAGAGGCGGGGCCGGAGACCCAGTACCTC. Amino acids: CASSQEAGPETQYL.

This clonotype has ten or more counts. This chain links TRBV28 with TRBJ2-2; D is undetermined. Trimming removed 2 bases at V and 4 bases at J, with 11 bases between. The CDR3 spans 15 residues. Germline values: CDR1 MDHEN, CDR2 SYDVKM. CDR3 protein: CASSLLGVRTGELFF. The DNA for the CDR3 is TGTGCCAGCAGTTTACTTGGGGTACGCACCGGGGAGCTGTTTTTT.

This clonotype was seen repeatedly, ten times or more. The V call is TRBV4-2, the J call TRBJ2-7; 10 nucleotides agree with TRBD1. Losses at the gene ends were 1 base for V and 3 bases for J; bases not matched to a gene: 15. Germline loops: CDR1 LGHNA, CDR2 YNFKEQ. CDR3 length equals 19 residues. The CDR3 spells CASSQATRSGTGDRYEQYF. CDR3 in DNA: TGTGCCAGCAGCCAAGCAACAAGATCCGGGACAGGGGATCGCTACGAGCAGTACTTC.

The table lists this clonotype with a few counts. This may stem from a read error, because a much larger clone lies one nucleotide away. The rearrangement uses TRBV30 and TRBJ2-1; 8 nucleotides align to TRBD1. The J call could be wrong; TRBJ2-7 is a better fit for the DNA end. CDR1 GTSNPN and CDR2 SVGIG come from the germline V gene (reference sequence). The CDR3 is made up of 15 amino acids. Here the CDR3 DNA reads TGTGCCTGGTACCCGACAGGGGTTTCCTACAATGAGCAGTACTTC. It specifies CAWYPTGVSYNEQYF.